This TCR beta chain appears in the sequencing data of a study of identical twins. This clonotype was recorded at least ten times. The antigen is undetermined. TCRdb re-called the 5' RACE reads through MiXCR, storing one row per CDR3 protein. There are roughly 1.6 million distinct CDR3 sequences in the sample; roughly a third occur only once, and less than 0.35% lies in the top ten. Whole-study findings and limits: The abundant beta clonotypes from cord blood had fewer insertions, and memory repertoires had none of this. Donors were not followed over many years; analysis was cross-sectional. With beta out-of-frame sequences, excess sharing by twins was weaker.

This TCR came from a newborn girl in good health. The sequencing input was cord blood.

Written as DNA, the CDR3 is TGCAGTGCTAGAGATTCACGGCTAGTCGGCTACGAGCAGTACTTC. Its translation: CSARDSRLVGYEQYF. V usage is TRBV20-1 and J usage is TRBJ2-7; D is unresolved. The CDR3 length is 15 residues. Trimming took off 0 bases at V and 3 bases at J, with 15 bases between the two ends. Per germline, CDR1 DFQATT and CDR2 SNEGSKA (reference sequence).